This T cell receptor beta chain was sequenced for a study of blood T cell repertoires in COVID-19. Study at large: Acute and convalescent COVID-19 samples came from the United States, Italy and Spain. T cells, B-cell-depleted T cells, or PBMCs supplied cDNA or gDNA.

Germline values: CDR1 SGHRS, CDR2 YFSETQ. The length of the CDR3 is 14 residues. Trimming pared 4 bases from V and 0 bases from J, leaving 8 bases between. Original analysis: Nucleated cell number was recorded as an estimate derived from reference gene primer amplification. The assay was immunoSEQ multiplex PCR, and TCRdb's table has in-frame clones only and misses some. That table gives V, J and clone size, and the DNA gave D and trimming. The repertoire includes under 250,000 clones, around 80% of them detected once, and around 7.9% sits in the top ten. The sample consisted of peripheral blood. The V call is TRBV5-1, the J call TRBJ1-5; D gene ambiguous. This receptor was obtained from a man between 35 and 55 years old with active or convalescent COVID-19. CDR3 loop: CASSPGVSNQPQHF. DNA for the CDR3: TGCGCCAGCAGCCCCGGGGTTAGCAATCAGCCCCAGCATTTT.